This T cell receptor beta chain is from a study of T cell responses to AZD1222 COVID-19 vaccine. This CDR3 is built from 18 residues. V dropped 2 bases and J dropped 8; count of bases not matched to a gene: 15. Germline V gene lookup returns CDR1 MDHEN and CDR2 SYDVKM. Study results and caveats: Donors were largely white British and mainly female; clonal diversity was possibly underestimated.

Regarding this clone: The target antigen is unknown.

Measured with immunoSEQ multiplex PCR; TCRdb has only the in-frame clones, and not every one. The sample contains approximately 190,000 clones, approximately 95% of which appear only once. Sequences were derived from peripheral blood, sampled 28 days after the second AZD1222 dose. This clonotype was sampled from an adult who received the AZD1222 COVID-19 vaccine. The chain combines TRBV28 with TRBJ1-4, with 9 positions matching TRBD1. Written as DNA, the CDR3 is TGTGCCAGCAGTTTACGCCCACAGCTCGGGACAGGGAGGGAAAAACTGTTTTTT. Translation gives CASSLRPQLGTGREKLFF.